These T cell receptor beta chains were read from a single sample in a study of cytomegalovirus exposure and HLA in healthy donors. Using immunoSEQ multiplex PCR, the repertoire was profiled, and TCRdb retains in-frame clones only, with some absent. Of roughly 65,000 clones listed, 91% are singletons. The sample comprised PBMCs. These receptors were taken from a man between 18 and 35 years old in good health and CMV-seronegative. The CDR3 runs from the conserved cysteine through the conserved F or W. The order of the fields is J gene, clone size, D gene, CDR3 length, V gene, CDR3 DNA, CDR3 protein. A D gene is named only where the DNA matches it firmly. Clone size is not always given. Where it is, it says once, few, many or a class for expanded clones.

>TRBJ2-1|-|TRBD1|14|TRBV28
TGTGCCAGCAGTCTGGGACAGGGTAACAATGAGCAGTTCTTC
CASSLGQGNNEQFF
>TRBJ1-4|-|-|14|TRBV27
TGTGCCAGCAGTTTTAACGCAGGTCCGGCGAAACTGTTTTTT
CASSFNAGPAKLFF
>TRBJ2-4|-|-|14|TRBV2
TGTGCCAGCAGTGAGTTTTCGGGGGAAATCATTCAGTACTTC
CASSEFSGEIIQYF
>TRBJ2-5|once|TRBD2|18|TRBV11-2
TGTGCCAGCAGCTTAGCGTCTAGCGGGACCCTAATTGCAGAGACCCAGTACTTC
CASSLASSGTLIAETQYF
>TRBJ2-1|-|-|15|TRBV5-6
TGTGCCAGCAGCTTGGGCCAGGGGATCCACAATGAGCAGTTCTTC
CASSLGQGIHNEQFF
>TRBJ2-5|-|-|13|TRBV5-1
TGCGCCAGCAGCTCCGGGGTCCAAGAGACCCAGTACTTC
CASSSGVQETQYF
>TRBJ2-7|-|-|13|TRBV27
TGTGCCAGCAGTTGGGGCCAGAACTACGAGCAGTACTTC
CASSWGQNYEQYF
>TRBJ2-7|once|TRBD2|15|TRBV18
TGTGCCAGCTCAATAACCGGGACTAGCGTCTACGAGCAGTACTTC
CASSITGTSVYEQYF
>TRBJ2-7|-|-|13|TRBV9
TGTGCCAGCGTTGGGACTTCCCCCGACGAGCAGTACTTC
CASVGTSPDEQYF
>TRBJ2-2|-|TRBD2|16|TRBV15
TGTGCCACCAGCAGAGAACTAGCGGGAGGGTCCGGGGAGCTGTTTTTT
CATSRELAGGSGELFF
>TRBJ2-1|-|TRBD2|16|TRBV28
TGTGCCAGCAGTGGATACACTAGCGGCTCCTACAATGAGCAGTTCTTC
CASSGYTSGSYNEQFF
>TRBJ2-2|-|-|19|TRBV28
TGTGCCAGCAGTTTATCCTATAAAGAGCGAGTGAAGAACACCGGGGAGCTGTTTTTT
CASSLSYKERVKNTGELFF
>TRBJ1-1|-|-|14|TRBV28
TGTGCCAGCATGAAGTCAGGTCTGAACACTGAAGCTTTCTTT
CASMKSGLNTEAFF
>TRBJ1-2|-|TRBD1|16|TRBV10-1
TGCGCCAGTCCTGGACAGGGACGGGGTCTGCACTATGGCTACACCTTC
CASPGQGRGLHYGYTF
>TRBJ2-7|-|-|16|TRBV7-2
TGTGCCAGCAGCTCTCAAAGTGGGAGGCCAGCCTACGAGCAGTACTTC
CASSSQSGRPAYEQYF
>TRBJ2-7|-|TRBD2|14|TRBV28
TGTGCCAGCAGTTTACCCGGGACTAGCGGGGACCGGGACTTC
CASSLPGTSGDRDF
>TRBJ1-1|-|-|13|TRBV5-1
TGCGCCAGCAGCTCGGAGAGTGCCACTGAAGCTTTCTTT
CASSSESATEAFF
>TRBJ1-2|-|TRBD1|13|TRBV29-1
TGCAGCGCCACGGGACAGGGGGCTTGGGGCTACACCTTC
CSATGQGAWGYTF
>TRBJ2-2|-|-|16|TRBV18
TGTGCCAGCTCACAGCCGACGGGGTCTAACACCGGGGAGCTGTTTTTT
CASSQPTGSNTGELFF
>TRBJ2-5|-|TRBD1|14|TRBV2
TGTGCCAGCAGGCGAGGACAGGGAGTGAAGACCCAGTACTTC
CASRRGQGVKTQYF
>TRBJ2-7|-|TRBD1|11|TRBV30
TGTGCCTGGACAGGGGGCCACGAGCAGTACTTC
CAWTGGHEQYF
>TRBJ2-7|-|TRBD2|16|TRBV2
TGTGCCAGCAGTGGCGAGGCTACTAGCGGGAGCCACGAGCAGTACTTC
CASSGEATSGSHEQYF
>TRBJ2-7|-|TRBD2|12|TRBV23-1
TGCGCCACAGTCCTGGGCGGCGGGAGTATATACTTC
CATVLGGGSIYF
>TRBJ2-1|-|-|11|TRBV11-2
TGTGCCAGCAGCCCCGGGGTTGAGCAGTTCTTC
CASSPGVEQFF
>TRBJ2-7|-|-|17|TRBV23-1
TGCGCCAGCAGTCAATCGATGGAGCGGGCAGGGCCCATAAAGCAGTACTTC
CASSQSMERAGPIKQYF
>TRBJ1-1|-|TRBD1|15|TRBV6-6
TGTGCCGGAAGACAGGGGACGGGGTGGAACACTGAAGCTTTCTTT
CAGRQGTGWNTEAFF
>TRBJ2-2|-|-|12|TRBV7-2
TGTGCCAGCAGCTCCCGCACCGGGGAGCTGTTTTTT
CASSSRTGELFF